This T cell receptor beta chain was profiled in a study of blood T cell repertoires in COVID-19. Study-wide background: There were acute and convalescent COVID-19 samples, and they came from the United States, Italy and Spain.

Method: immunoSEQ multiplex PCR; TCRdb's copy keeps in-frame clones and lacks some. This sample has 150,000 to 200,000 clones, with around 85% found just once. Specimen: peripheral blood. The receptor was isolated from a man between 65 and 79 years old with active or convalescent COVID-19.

The CDR3 region is CASTKIVTGDNQPQHF. CDR3 DNA: TGTGCCAGCACTAAGATAGTGACAGGAGATAATCAGCCCCAGCATTTT. This chain uses TRBV28 with TRBJ1-5; a possible D gene is TRBD1 (6 bases). Trimming stripped 7 bases from V and 4 bases from J, with 20 bases between. Germline V lookup: CDR1 MDHEN, CDR2 SYDVKM. The CDR3 runs 16 residues. Complete variable domain (other parts from reference TRBV28 and TRBJ1-5): DVKVTQSSRYLVKRTGEKVFLECVQDMDHENMFWYRQDPGLGLRLIYFSYDVKMKEKGDIPEGYSVSREKKERFSLILESASTNQTSMYLCASTKIVTGDNQPQHFGDGTRLSIL.